The T cell receptor beta chain under discussion was sequenced for a study of T cell responses to AZD1222 COVID-19 vaccine. Points from the study as a whole: The repertoires were collected only after the peak T cell response. An increase in Spike-specific TCR breadth and depth was observed after two AZD1222 doses. It should be noted that donors were predominantly white British and more often female, and clonal diversity was possibly underestimated. Just a handful of people given AZD1222 tested seropositive at baseline.

Sequenced by immunoSEQ multiplex PCR; TCRdb stores in-frame clones only, minus some. The table includes about 66,000 clones, around 79% detected once. Concerning this clone: What it recognizes is unknown.

The clonotype originates from an adult in good health. The sequencing here drew on peripheral blood, taken on day 0 of MenACWY control vaccination.

This chain's CDR3 is CASSLEAGGYNEQFF. The CDR3 DNA reads TGTGCCAGCAGCTTAGAGGCGGGGGGCTACAATGAGCAGTTCTTC. The chain combines TRBV7-6 with TRBJ2-1; 8 bases agree with TRBD2. The CDR3 extends over 15 amino acids. Germline-derived CDR1 and CDR2 are SGHVS and FNYEAQ. J was trimmed by 3 bases and V by 1 base; bases with no gene match: 2.